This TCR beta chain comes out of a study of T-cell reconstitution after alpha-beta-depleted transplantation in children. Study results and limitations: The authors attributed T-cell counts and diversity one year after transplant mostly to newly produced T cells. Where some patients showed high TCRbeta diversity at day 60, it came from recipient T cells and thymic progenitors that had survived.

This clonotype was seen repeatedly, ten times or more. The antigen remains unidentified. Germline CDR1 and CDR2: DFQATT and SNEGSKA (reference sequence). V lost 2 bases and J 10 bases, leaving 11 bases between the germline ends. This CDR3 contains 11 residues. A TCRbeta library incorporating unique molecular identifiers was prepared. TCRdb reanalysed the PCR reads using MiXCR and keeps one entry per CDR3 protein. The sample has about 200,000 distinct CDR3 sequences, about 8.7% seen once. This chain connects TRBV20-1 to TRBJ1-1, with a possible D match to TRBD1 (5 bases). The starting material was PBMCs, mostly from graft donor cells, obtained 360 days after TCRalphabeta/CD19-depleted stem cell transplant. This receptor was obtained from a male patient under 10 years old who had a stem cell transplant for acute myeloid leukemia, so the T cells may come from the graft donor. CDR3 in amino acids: CSARNSGGAFF. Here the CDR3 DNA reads TGCAGTGCTAGAAACTCTGGGGGAGCTTTCTTT.